This TCR beta chain was observed in a study of cytomegalovirus exposure and HLA in healthy donors. Study information: Roughly four fifths of approximately 400 genotyped donors fell in the Caucasian-associated ancestry cluster. Study-wide results and limits: Beyond CMV serostatus, there was no information to go on about immune exposure.

A remark on this clone: The antigen remains unidentified.

PCR primers comprised 60 Vbeta and 13 Jbeta primers. TCRdb's copy holds only in-frame clones and misses some; the assay was immunoSEQ multiplex PCR. This table holds approximately 84,000 clones, under 80% found once. Germline trimming cut 4 bases from V and 7 bases from J; bases unmatched to any gene: 6. Germline loops: CDR1 LNHDA, CDR2 SQIVND (reference sequence). The CDR3 consists of 14 residues. The sequence was collected from a man aged 40-49 years in good health and CMV-seropositive. The J gene is TRBJ1-5, the V gene TRBV19; TRBD1 matches 8 bases. What was sequenced was PBMCs. CDR3 in DNA: TGTGCCAGTAGTAAACAGGGGACAGGACAGCCCCAGCATTTT. Its protein is CASSKQGTGQPQHF.